Given below is one T cell receptor (beta chain) in context. This clone was picked up one time. Its antigen is not yet known. Per-nucleotide qualities are absent, and no much larger clonotype sits a single base away. The sample comes from a study of blood T cell repertoires in COVID-19 (dated by TCRdb to the early 2020s). The study in broad terms: Collaborator samples came from the United States, Italy and Spain and covered acute and convalescent phases of COVID-19. The material from the prospective study consisted of cDNA or gDNA derived from T cells, B-cell-depleted T cells, or PBMCs. The dataset comprised deeply sampled blood TCRbeta repertoires from subjects exposed to, actively infected with, or recovered from COVID-19. The repertoires were released in a freely available public database meant as a resource for research on the immune response to SARS-CoV-2. Samples came from the ongoing ImmuneRACE study (first 160 participants) plus 1,254 subjects from 6 global collaborators. Nearly every sample came with metadata listing a de-identified subject ID, COVID-19 status, age in years and sex. HLA class I and class II types, where available, came from metadata supplied by the sample provider rather than from assay-based typing.

TCRbeta CDR3 regions were amplified from genomic DNA using the immunoSEQ Assay, a bias-controlled multiplex PCR. The authors processed their data as follows. The number of nucleated cells in each sample was estimated from the amplification of reference gene primers within the assay. To quantify the absolute abundance of each unique TCRbeta CDR3 rearrangement, sequence reads were collapsed and filtered. For each sample, productive Simpson clonality was calculated as the square root of Simpson's diversity index across productive rearrangements. This immuneACCESS table, as held by TCRdb, lists in-frame sequences with V and J called but not all clones. Of the missing ones, under half trace to an unresolved V gene in checked studies; the others have no known cause. D and trimming were read from the DNA, whereas the V and J calls and clone size are those reported in that table. The sample has more than 85,000 clones on record, more than 65% of them singletons. In total, the top ten clones hold 7.9% of the sample.

The collaborating institutions used their own protocols to collect whole blood in K2EDTA tubes. Collaborator samples were shipped for TCRbeta analysis as frozen whole blood, isolated PBMCs, or DNA extracted from either sample type. The paper as a whole reports these results and caveats: Clinical and demographic metadata were provided uncurated, with the amount varying by source and participant.

V and J are trimmed by 4 bases and 1 base, and the gene matches miss 5 bases of the junction. Spanning cysteine to phenylalanine, the CDR3 consists of 16 amino acids. The only DNA kept is the CDR3, 48 bases in frame from the first base. From the germline V gene, CDR1 is ENHRY and CDR2 is SYGVKD. The clonotype was recovered from a woman over 75 with active or convalescent COVID-19. Sequencing used peripheral blood. The V and J segments used are TRBV10-3 and TRBJ1-5; 9 middle bases align to TRBD1. The CDR3 protein is CAISGQGGSSNQPQHF. DNA sequence: TGTGCCATCAGTGGACAGGGGGGATCGAGCAATCAGCCCCAGCATTTT.